The 27 T cell receptor beta chains reported below all come from one sample, sequenced in a study of type 1 regulatory T cells. TCRdb recomputed calls from the reads with MiXCR, one row per CDR3 protein. The sample records 80,000 to 100,000 distinct CDR3 sequences, roughly 28% being singletons. Sequencing was carried out using CD4+ T cells, either the whole sample or a sorted fraction (not recorded which). Receptor source: a human donor in good health.

Only one count was recorded for this clonotype. The chain joins TRBV5-1 to TRBJ1-5, with 8 bases that match TRBD1. There are 17 residues in the CDR3. V shed 4 bases, J shed 2 bases, and the junction held 11 bases outside the gene matches. The V gene's germline CDR1 is SGHRS and CDR2 YFSETQ. The DNA of the CDR3 is TGCGCCAGCAGCCCCGGGTCCTCAGGGGGCGGCAATCAGCCCCAGCATTTT. This sequence encodes CASSPGSSGGGNQPQHF.

V usage is TRBV6-5 and J usage is TRBJ2-3, with 7 bases fitting TRBD2. The germline gives CDR1 MNHEY, CDR2 SVGAGI. The CDR3 runs to 14 residues. The junction had 5 bases not matched to a gene; V was cut back by 4 bases and J by 4 bases. CDR3 residues: CASSSSGIPDTQYF. The CDR3 bases are TGTGCCAGCAGTTCTAGCGGCATACCAGATACGCAGTATTTT.

In its sample, this clonotype was seen a few times. The chain is built from TRBV7-2 and TRBJ2-5; tentatively, D is TRBD2 (5 bases). The germline gives CDR1 SGHTA, CDR2 FQGNSA. The CDR3 runs 16 residues. V shed 1 base and J shed 3 bases, with 15 bases lying between them. The CDR3 region is CASSLVLGLGEETQYF. The CDR3 DNA is TGTGCCAGCAGCTTAGTTCTAGGACTGGGCGAAGAGACCCAGTACTTC.

V is TRBV9 and J is TRBJ2-7; TRBD1 agrees at 10 bases. V was pared by 2 bases and J by 5 bases, with 10 bases of the junction left unmatched. Germline assignment: CDR1 SGDLS and CDR2 YYNGEE. This CDR3 is 16 amino acids long. In nucleotides, the CDR3 is TGTGCCAGCAGCGTCAGGTCGATCGGGACAGGGGACGAGCAGTACTTC. Translated: CASSVRSIGTGDEQYF.

V and J are TRBV4-2 and TRBJ2-7, with 8 bases matching TRBD2. J was trimmed by 3 bases and V by 0 bases; bases with no gene match: 10. The CDR3 length is 17 residues. CDR1 LGHNA and CDR2 YNFKEQ come from the germline V gene. CDR3 in amino acids: CASSQDLGSGTYYEQYF. The CDR3, as DNA: TGTGCCAGCAGCCAAGATCTCGGTAGCGGGACCTACTACGAGCAGTACTTC.

The chain links TRBV5-1 to TRBJ2-5; D gene uncertain. Trimming pared 0 bases from V and 5 bases from J, leaving 8 bases between. The CDR3 consists of 13 residues. Germline loops: CDR1 SGHRS, CDR2 YFSETQ. As DNA, the CDR3 is TGCGCCAGCAGCTTGGGTCTGAGGGAGACCCAGTACTTC. Translated: CASSLGLRETQYF.

The rearrangement links TRBV27 to TRBJ2-1; no reliable D call. V was cut by 7 bases and J by 10 bases, with 14 bases left in between. The CDR3 loop spans 12 amino acids. Germline CDR1 MNHEY, CDR2 SMNVEV (reference sequence). CDR3 sequence reads: CASKLLVGEQFF. CDR3 in DNA: TGTGCCAGCAAACTCCTGGTGGGGGAGCAGTTCTTC.

This clonotype was seen only a few times. The J gene is TRBJ2-7, the V gene TRBV6-5; 11 nucleotides match TRBD2. Germline assignment: CDR1 MNHEY and CDR2 SVGAGI. The length of the CDR3 is 15 residues. J gave up 4 bases and V 3 bases, and 5 bases lay outside the gene matches. The CDR3 DNA sequence: TGTGCCAGCAGTTATCTTAGCGGGAGGGCATACGAGCAGTACTTC. As protein: CASSYLSGRAYEQYF.

A few counts support this clonotype. The CDR3 here is CASSAGTSGFYEQFF. CDR3 coding DNA: TGTGCCAGCAGCGCCGGGACTAGCGGGTTCTATGAGCAGTTCTTC. The V gene is TRBV7-7, the J gene TRBJ2-1, with 12 bases identical to TRBD2. The CDR3 spans 15 residues. V gave up 5 bases and J gave up 8 bases; unmatched junction bases: 7. Germline CDR1 is SSHAT and CDR2 is FNYEAQ (reference sequence).

This clonotype was detected ten times or more. This sequence joins TRBV9 and TRBJ2-1, with TRBD1 as a possible D gene (5 bases). CDR1 and CDR2 from the germline V gene are SGDLS and YYNGEE. This CDR3 spans 14 amino acids. V was shortened by 0 bases and J by 3 bases, with 7 bases between the two germline ends. The CDR3, as DNA: TGTGCCAGCAGCGTAGGGGGCGACTACAATGAGCAGTTCTTC. Protein product: CASSVGGDYNEQFF.

The J gene is TRBJ2-6, the V gene TRBV5-6; D gene ambiguous. CDR3 length: 15 residues. V was clipped by 8 bases and J by 0 bases, with 12 bases between them. The germline V gene has CDR1 SGHDT and CDR2 YYEEEE. The CDR3 DNA follows: TGTGCCAGTAACGGGCCGTTCTCTGGGGCCAACGTCCTGACTTTC. Translation: CASNGPFSGANVLTF.

The chain employs TRBV21-1 and TRBJ2-7; the table's D gene call, TRBD2, was not cross checked with the DNA. TRBV21-1 represents a pseudogene. CDR3 length equals 22 residues. The CDR3 sequence is CASSNLPTIGAGTSPSMDEQYF. The CDR3 nucleotides read TGTGCCAGCAGCAACTTACCCACCATTGGAGCGGGGACGTCCCCGAGTATGGACGAGCAGTACTTC.

The J gene is TRBJ2-7, the V gene TRBV7-8; 7 bases map to TRBD2. This CDR3 contains 15 residues. Germline V gene sequence: CDR1 SGHVS, CDR2 FQNEAQ. V lost 4 bases and J lost 1; bases outside the gene matches: 7. CDR3 amino acids: CASSSVWTRSYEQYF. CDR3 in DNA: TGTGCCAGCAGCTCCGTCTGGACTAGATCCTACGAGCAGTACTTC.

This clonotype was observed a few times. The chain uses TRBV20-1 and TRBJ2-5, with 9 bases matching TRBD2. The CDR3 length is 16 residues. Germline V gives CDR1 DFQATT, CDR2 SNEGSKA (reference sequence). The V and J ends lost 2 bases and 4 bases, in that order; junction bases with no gene match: 11. CDR3 DNA: TGCAGTGCTAGACCGGGGCGCGGGAGGGTCTTAGAGACCCAGTACTTC. Encoded protein: CSARPGRGRVLETQYF.

V usage is TRBV29-1 and J usage is TRBJ2-2, with 7 positions matching TRBD2. The CDR3 runs 15 residues. Germline V gives CDR1 SQVTM, CDR2 ANQGSEA. The junction had 10 bases not matched to a gene; V was cut back by 7 bases and J by 2 bases. The CDR3 DNA is TGCAGCGCAACAAGGGCTAGCGGAAACACCGGGGAGCTGTTTTTT. It yields the protein CSATRASGNTGELFF.

The rearrangement uses TRBV6-5 and TRBJ1-5; no clear D. From germline, CDR1 is MNHEY and CDR2 SVGAGI. The CDR3 is made up of 12 amino acids. V lost 4 bases to trimming and J lost 4 bases, with 5 bases between them. CDR3 region: CASSFTNQPQHF. In nucleotides, the CDR3 is TGTGCCAGCAGTTTCACAAATCAGCCCCAGCATTTT.

This sequence joins TRBV20-1 and TRBJ1-1; D ambiguous. The CDR3 consists of 15 residues. With 4 bases removed from V and 0 bases from J, the gap between germline ends came to 15 bases. Germline V gene data show CDR1 as DFQATT and CDR2 as SNEGSKA (reference sequence). DNA of the CDR3: TGCAGTGCTATAGTTCCACGGAGTCTGAACACTGAAGCTTTCTTT. This translates into CSAIVPRSLNTEAFF.

This clonotype occurred many times. The chain has TRBV28 and TRBJ1-1, with 9 bases lining up with TRBD1. Unmatched junction bases numbered 2, after V lost 5 bases and J lost 4 bases. The germline CDR1 and CDR2 sequences are MDHEN and SYDVKM. This CDR3 comprises 13 residues. As DNA, the CDR3 is TGTGCCAGCAGTCGACAGGGGGTCACTGAAGCTTTCTTT. As protein: CASSRQGVTEAFF.

This clonotype was seen a handful of times. V and J are TRBV7-2 and TRBJ1-5; TRBD1 matches at 10 bases. The CDR3 spans 16 residues. V was pared by 5 bases and J by 2 bases, with 6 bases of the junction left unmatched. Germline values: CDR1 SGHTA, CDR2 FQGNSA. The CDR3 region has the DNA TGTGCCAGCAGCGACCGGGACAGGGGTGGCAATCAGCCCCAGCATTTT. Its translation: CASSDRDRGGNQPQHF.

This clonotype was observed a handful of times. This sequence joins TRBV6-2 or TRBV6-3 and TRBJ2-1; D is possibly TRBD2 (5 bases). CDR1 is MNHEY, CDR2 SVGEGT, per germline. Trimming removed 6 bases at V and 7 bases at J, with 13 bases between. The CDR3 runs 13 residues. CDR3 nucleotides: TGTGCCAGCAGGCCCGAGGGCCCGAATGAGCAGTTCTTC. Translating it yields CASRPEGPNEQFF.

The chain is built from TRBV6-5 and TRBJ1-2; 8 bases are shared with TRBD1. V shed 2 bases and J 4 bases; nucleotides not matched to a gene: 6. This CDR3 region has 15 residues. Per germline, CDR1 MNHEY and CDR2 SVGAGI. Here the CDR3 reads CASSYLGQEVYGYTF. CDR3 in DNA: TGTGCCAGCAGTTACCTGGGACAGGAGGTCTATGGCTACACCTTC.

The gene calls are TRBV2 and TRBJ1-2; no definite D call. The V and J ends lost 8 bases and 2 bases respectively, with 6 bases between them. The CDR3 is made up of 11 amino acids. In germline, CDR1 is SNHLY, CDR2 FYNNEI. Here the CDR3 reads CASEANYGYTF. Written as DNA, the CDR3 is TGTGCCAGCGAGGCAAACTATGGCTACACCTTC.

With regard to this clonotype: Just one base apart from a much larger clone, this may be a read error. V and J are TRBV18 and TRBJ2-5; D gene uncertain. This CDR3 is built from 15 residues. The V end was cut by 1 base, the J end by 1 base, with 10 bases between. Germline V gene lookup returns CDR1 KGHSH and CDR2 LQKENI. This CDR3 reads CASSPQPLTQETQYF. The CDR3 nucleotides are TGTGCCAGCTCACCACAGCCACTGACCCAAGAGACCCAGTACTTC. Using reference TRBV18 and TRBJ2-5 for the parts outside the CDR3, the full variable domain is NAGVMQNPRHLVRRRGQEARLRCSPMKGHSHVYWYRQLPEEGLKFMVYLQKENIIDESGMPKERFSAEFPKEGPSILRIQQVVRGDSAAYFCASSPQPLTQETQYFGPGTRLLVL.

This clonotype was detected only once. The V and J genes are TRBV3-1 and TRBJ2-1; no reliable D call. Germline V gene sequence: CDR1 LGHDT, CDR2 YNNKEL (reference sequence). The CDR3 is 14 residues long. Between the trimmed V and J ends, which lost 0 bases and 8 bases, there was a span of 11 bases. CDR3 loop: CASSQDLRTDEQFF. The CDR3 DNA sequence: TGTGCCAGCAGCCAAGATCTCAGGACGGATGAGCAGTTCTTC.

As concerns this clonotype: The junction and the germline gene differ at one end; a read error may be behind it. V gene TRBV24-1 combines with J gene TRBJ1-2; 7 bases are shared with TRBD1. The length of the CDR3 is 15 residues. The germline gives CDR1 KGHDR, CDR2 SFDVKD. DNA for the CDR3: TGTGCCATCAGTGGTACGGGACAGACGCCTTATGGCTACACCTTC. This encodes CAISGTGQTPYGYTF.

This clonotype was seen a few times. The chain employs TRBV6-1 and TRBJ2-3; D not resolved. The germline gives CDR1 MNHNS, CDR2 SASEGT. With 4 bases removed from V and 0 bases from J, the gap between germline ends came to 5 bases. The CDR3 runs 13 residues. The CDR3 reads CASSVGSTDTQYF. The DNA for the CDR3 is TGTGCCAGCAGTGTTGGGAGCACAGATACGCAGTATTTT.

This clonotype was counted only a few times. The rearrangement joins TRBV28 to TRBJ2-7; TRBD2 is a possible D gene (5 bases). Between the trimmed V and J ends, which lost 10 bases and 0 bases, there was a span of 13 bases. In germline, CDR1 is MDHEN, CDR2 SYDVKM. This CDR3 is built from 13 residues. CDR3: CATLAGNSYEQYF. CDR3 nucleotide sequence: TGTGCCACCTTGGCGGGTAACTCCTACGAGCAGTACTTC.